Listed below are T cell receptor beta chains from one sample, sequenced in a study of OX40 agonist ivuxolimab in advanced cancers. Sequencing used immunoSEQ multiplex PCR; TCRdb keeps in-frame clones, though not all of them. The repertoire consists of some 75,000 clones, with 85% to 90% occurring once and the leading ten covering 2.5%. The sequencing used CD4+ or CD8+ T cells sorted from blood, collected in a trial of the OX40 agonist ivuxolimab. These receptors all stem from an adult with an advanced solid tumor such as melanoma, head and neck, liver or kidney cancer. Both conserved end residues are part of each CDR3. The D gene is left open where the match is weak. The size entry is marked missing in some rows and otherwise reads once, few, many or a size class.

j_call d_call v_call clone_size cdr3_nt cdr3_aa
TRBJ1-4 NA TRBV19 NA TGTGCCAGTAGTATAGATCACAGGGCAACTAATGAAAAACTGTTTTTT CASSIDHRATNEKLFF
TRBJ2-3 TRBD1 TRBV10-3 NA TGTGCCATCAGTTGGGGAGTCAGGGGGACAGATACGCAGTATTTT CAISWGVRGTDTQYF
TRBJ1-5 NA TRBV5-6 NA TGTGCCAGCAGCTTTGGACAGCTTAATCAGCCCCAGCATTTT CASSFGQLNQPQHF
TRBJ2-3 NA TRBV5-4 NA TGTGCCAGCAGCTTGCCGAGCACAGATACGCAGTATTTT CASSLPSTDTQYF
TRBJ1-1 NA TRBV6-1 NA TGTGCCAGCAGTGAACGAGAGTCACTGGGAGCTTTCTTT CASSERESLGAFF
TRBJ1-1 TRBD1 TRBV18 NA TGTGCCAGCTCACCGTTCGAGACAGGGGCCCCAGGCGGCACTGAAGCTTTCTTT CASSPFETGAPGGTEAFF
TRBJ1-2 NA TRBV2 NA TGTGCCAGCTCGCCGGATGGGAACTATGGCTACACCTTC CASSPDGNYGYTF
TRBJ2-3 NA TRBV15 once TGTGCCACCAGCACGGACCTCCCGCGAACCGATACGCAGTATTTT CATSTDLPRTDTQYF
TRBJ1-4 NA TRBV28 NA TGTGCCAGCGGGGGGAGAGGCGAAAAACTGTTTTTT CASGGRGEKLFF
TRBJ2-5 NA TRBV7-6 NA TGTGCCAGCAGCTTTGGAGAGACCCAGTACTTC CASSFGETQYF
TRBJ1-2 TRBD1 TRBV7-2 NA TGTGCCAGCAGCTTAGACTCCCAGGGGGGTGGCTACACCTTC CASSLDSQGGGYTF
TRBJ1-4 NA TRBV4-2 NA TGTGCCAGCAGCCAAGTCGGCCCCCGGACAGCCCCAAATGAAAAACTGTTTTTT CASSQVGPRTAPNEKLFF
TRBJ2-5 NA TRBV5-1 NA TGCGCCAGCAGCTTGGCGGGCGGAGAGACCCAGTACTTC CASSLAGGETQYF
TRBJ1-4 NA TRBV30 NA TGTGCCTGGAGCGGAAGAGTGAATGAAAAACTGTTTTTT CAWSGRVNEKLFF
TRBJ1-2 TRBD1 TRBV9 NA TGTGCCAGCAGCGTGAGGGGAGGGGGCGATGGTGGCTACACCTTC CASSVRGGGDGGYTF
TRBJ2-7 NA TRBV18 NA TGTGCCAGCTCACCACGTAGGGACGGCTACGAGCAGTACTTC CASSPRRDGYEQYF
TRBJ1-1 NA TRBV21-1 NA TGTGCCAGCTGCCTAAATCGGGACAGAAGGCGACTGGACACTGAAGCTTTCTTT CASCLNRDRRRLDTEAFF
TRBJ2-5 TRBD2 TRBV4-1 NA TGCGCCAGCAGCCAAGTCCAAGGAGGACTAGCGGGGGGGCGAGAGACCCAGTACTTC CASSQVQGGLAGGRETQYF
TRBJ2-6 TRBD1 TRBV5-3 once TGTGCCAGAAGCTTGGGGCTTCGGGACAGAGACCCCGAGTGGCGCTCTGGGGCCAACGTCCTGACTTTC CARSLGLRDRDPEWRSGANVLTF
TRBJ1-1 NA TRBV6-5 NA TGTGCCAGCAGTTACTCTCCGGGATGGAACACTGAAGCTTTCTTT CASSYSPGWNTEAFF
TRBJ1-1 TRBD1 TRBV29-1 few TGCAGCGCCAAGGGACAGGGTGGAACTGAAGCTTTCTTT CSAKGQGGTEAFF
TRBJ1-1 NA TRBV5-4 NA TGTGCCAGCAGCCTTAGACAGGTTACTGAAGCTTTCTTT CASSLRQVTEAFF
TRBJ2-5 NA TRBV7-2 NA TGTGCCAGCAGCCAAATCCAGGGGATCAGGACCCAGTACTTC CASSQIQGIRTQYF
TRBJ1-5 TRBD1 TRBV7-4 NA TGTGCCAGCAGCTCCCGGACAGGCCGGGGGAATCAGCCCCAGCATTTT CASSSRTGRGNQPQHF
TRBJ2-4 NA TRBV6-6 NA TGTGCCAGCAGCAAGACAGGCTCGGGAGAAAACATTCAGTACTTC CASSKTGSGENIQYF
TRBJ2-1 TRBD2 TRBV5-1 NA TGCGCCAGCAGCCCGGGGGGGACTAGCGGGGATGAGCAGTTCTTC CASSPGGTSGDEQFF
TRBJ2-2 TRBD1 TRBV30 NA TGTGCCTGGAGTGTACTACAAGGACAGGGGGCGACCGGGGAGCTGTTTTTT CAWSVLQGQGATGELFF
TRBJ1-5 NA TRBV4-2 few TGTGCCAGCAGCCAAGGGAAAGGGAATCAGCCCCAGCATTTT CASSQGKGNQPQHF
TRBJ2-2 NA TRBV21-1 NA TGTGCCAGCAGCAATTGGTCGGGGACAGGACGGCTACCGAACACCGGGGAGCTGTTTTTT CASSNWSGTGRLPNTGELFF
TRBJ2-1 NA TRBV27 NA TGTGCCAGCAGTTTACGGAATGATAATGAGCAGTTCTTC CASSLRNDNEQFF
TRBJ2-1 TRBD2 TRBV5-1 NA TGCGCCAGCAGCTTTCTAGCGGGGGAAAAGCTCTACAATGAGCAGTTCTTC CASSFLAGEKLYNEQFF
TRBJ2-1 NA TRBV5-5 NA TGTGCCAGCACCAACCAGGTATCCTACAATGAGCAGTTCTTC CASTNQVSYNEQFF
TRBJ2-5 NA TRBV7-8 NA TGTGCCAGCAGCTCGGACAACGTGGAGACCCAGTACTTC CASSSDNVETQYF
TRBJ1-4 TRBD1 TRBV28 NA TGTGCCAGCAGTTCCCCCGGGGACAGGGTTTCTAATGAAAAACTGTTTTTT CASSSPGDRVSNEKLFF